This paragraph covers one T cell receptor (beta chain) sequence. Its antigen is unknown. At one of its ends the junction is not consistent with the germline gene, which may arise from a read error. Germline V gene sequence: CDR1 PRHDT, CDR2 FYEKMQ (reference sequence). The CDR3 covers 16 residues. This entry is derived from a study of blood T cells in healthy people across ages. Study-wide results and limits: PBMCs left unsorted prevented a conclusive naive versus antigen-experienced comparison.

For the second PCR, which ran for roughly 6 to 12 cycles, a sample-barcoded 5' primer and a J-beta primer mix were used. TCRdb redid the calling of the 5' RACE reads with MiXCR, one entry per CDR3 protein. The profile shows about a million distinct CDR3 sequences, roughly two fifths of them singletons. The sample taken for sequencing was blood. This chain links TRBV13 with TRBJ2-4; 7 bases map to TRBD2. The receptor's source is a man aged 18 to 29 in good health. The CDR3 protein is CASSGEGRRAKNIQYF. Written as DNA, the CDR3 is TGTGCCAGCAGCGGGGAGGGCCGCAGAGCCAAAAACATTCAGTACTTT.